The 24 T cell receptor beta chains given below trace back to one sample, sequenced in a study of read filtering for tumor transcriptome and immune sequencing. The library was built from roughly 400 ng RNA with molecular barcoded adaptors for alpha/delta and beta/gamma chains. TCRdb reanalysed the reads using MiXCR and keeps one entry per CDR3 protein. The repertoire holds 60,000 to 75,000 distinct CDR3 sequences, with approximately 19% as singletons. The sample comprised a population of CD138-negative cells sorted from bone marrow. These receptors all stem from a donor at least 40 years old with multiple myeloma.

Concerning this clonotype: A much larger clonotype is one base distant, so this may be a read error. V is TRBV15 and J is TRBJ1-4; 10 positions match TRBD1. This CDR3 contains 14 residues. Germline loops: CDR1 LNHNV, CDR2 YYDKDF (reference sequence). CDR3 sequence: CATSRGQGNEKLSF. CDR3 DNA: TGTGCCACCAGCAGGGGACAGGGGAATGAAAAACTGTCTTTT.

This clonotype has more than one count but fewer than ten. Mismatch with germline at one junction end may stem from a read error. The chain is built from TRBV7-3 and TRBJ2-1; the D is unclear. The V gene's germline CDR1 is SGHTA and CDR2 FQGTGA. There are 15 residues in the CDR3. The CDR3 coding sequence is TGTGCTAGCAGCTTAGCCCCTATCTCCTACAATGAGCAGTTCTTC. It is translated as CASSLAPISYNEQFF.

The table lists this clonotype with many counts. V is TRBV6-6 and J is TRBJ1-1, with D maybe TRBD1 (5 bases). There are 12 residues in the CDR3. The germline V gene has CDR1 MNHNY and CDR2 SVGAGI (reference sequence). Deletions cut 9 bases from V and 4 bases from J, with 12 bases between. As DNA, the CDR3 is TGTGCCAGTAAGAAGGGGCCCACTGAAGCTTTCTTT. Encoded protein: CASKKGPTEAFF.

This clonotype was counted between two and nine times. A much larger clone lies one base from this, so it may be a read error. The chain joins TRBV20-1 to TRBJ1-2; TRBD1 aligns across 7 bases. CDR1 is DFQATT and CDR2 is SNEGSKA in the germline V gene (reference sequence). The CDR3 runs to 15 residues. The CDR3 DNA follows: TGCAGTGCTGCCTCCGACAGGGAGGAGAACGGTGGCTACGCCTTC. This codes for CSAASDREENGGYAF.

This clonotype was counted at least ten times. The chain has TRBV28 and TRBJ1-4; D gene ambiguous. This CDR3 spans 13 amino acids. From germline, CDR1 is MDHEN and CDR2 SYDVKM. V lost 7 bases and J 0 bases, leaving 6 bases between the germline ends. The CDR3, as DNA: TGTGCCAGCACCTATTCAACTAATGAAAAACTGTTTTTT. Protein sequence: CASTYSTNEKLFF.

This clonotype showed up many times. This CDR3 is CSASRTSGGLGYEQYF. Written as DNA, the CDR3 is TGCAGTGCAAGCCGGACTTCCGGGGGTCTGGGTTACGAGCAGTACTTC. This chain connects TRBV20-1 to TRBJ2-7; tentative D call: TRBD2 (6 bases). The CDR3 has 16 residues. The V end was cut by 6 bases, the J end by 4 bases, with 25 bases between. Germline V gene lookup returns CDR1 DFQATT and CDR2 SNEGSKA (reference sequence).

This clonotype has a count of ten or more. The CDR3 DNA is TGTGCCAGCAGCTTTCGGTTCGGGATTTCGAACACTGAAGCTTTCTTT. Its translation: CASSFRFGISNTEAFF. V usage is TRBV5-6 and J usage is TRBJ1-1; D is unclear. CDR1 is SGHDT and CDR2 is YYEEEE in the germline V gene. V was clipped by 2 bases and J by 1 base, with 15 bases between them. The CDR3 spans 16 residues. Complete variable domain (other parts from reference TRBV5-6 and TRBJ1-1): DAGVTQSPTHLIKTRGQQVTLRCSPKSGHDTVSWYQQALGQGPQFIFQYYEEEERQRGNFPDRFSGHQFPNYSSELNVNALLLGDSALYLCASSFRFGISNTEAFFGQGTRLTVV.

In its sample, this clonotype was seen many times. The V gene is TRBV4-1, the J gene TRBJ2-7; no firm D call. This CDR3 has 13 amino acids. Germline CDR1 and CDR2: MGHRA and YSYEKL. V lost 1 base, J lost 4 bases, and 8 bases lay in between. CDR3 nucleotide sequence: TGCGCCAGCAGCCAAGCTTCGGCTTACGAGCAGTACTTC. It specifies CASSQASAYEQYF.

In this sample, this clonotype turned up many times. This chain uses TRBV5-8 with TRBJ2-3; TRBD1 matches at 8 bases. This CDR3 is built from 14 residues. Trimming removed 3 bases from V and 6 bases from J; junction bases left unmatched: 6. In germline, CDR1 is SGHTS, CDR2 YDEGEE. CDR3 in amino acids: CASSSRTGMDTQYF. CDR3 nucleotide sequence: TGTGCCAGCAGCTCTCGGACAGGGATGGATACGCAGTATTTT.

This clonotype showed up just a few times. The chain carries TRBV3-1 and TRBJ1-1, with a weak D call TRBD1 (6 bases). Germline V CDR1 and CDR2: LGHDT, YNNKEL (reference sequence). V shed 1 base and J shed 4 bases, with 7 bases lying between them. This CDR3 region has 13 residues. DNA for the CDR3: TGTGCCAGCAGCCAAGCCAGGGGCACTGAAGCTTTCTTT. It is translated as CASSQARGTEAFF.

The chain couples TRBV2 to TRBJ2-1, with 7 bases matching TRBD2. V shed 10 bases, J shed 7 bases, and the junction held 10 bases outside the gene matches. The length of the CDR3 is 13 residues. The germline gives CDR1 SNHLY, CDR2 FYNNEI. The CDR3 DNA reads TGTGCCATTCTGGCACTAGCGCGTAATGAGCAGTTCTTC. It is translated as CAILALARNEQFF.

This clonotype was counted at least ten times. The genes are TRBV29-1 and TRBJ2-1; D gene uncertain. This CDR3 has 12 amino acids. The germline gives CDR1 SQVTM, CDR2 ANQGSEA. Trimming removed 0 bases at V and 12 bases at J, with 12 bases between. The CDR3: CSVEDLEQPQFF. In DNA, the CDR3 is TGCAGCGTTGAAGATCTAGAACAGCCGCAGTTCTTC.

The table lists this clonotype with a few counts. The CDR3: CASSAPVDSNQPQHF. The CDR3 coding sequence is TGTGCCAGCAGTGCTCCGGTTGATAGCAATCAGCCCCAGCATTTT. The rearrangement joins TRBV6-1 to TRBJ1-5, with D hard to call. Between the trimmed V and J ends, which lost 4 bases and 0 bases, there was a span of 10 bases. The CDR3 covers 15 residues. Germline values: CDR1 MNHNS, CDR2 SASEGT.

This clonotype was seen many times. CDR3 amino acids: CASSFGRGGSPLHF. The CDR3 nucleotides are TGTGCCAGCAGTTTCGGCAGGGGTGGTTCACCCCTCCACTTT. J is TRBJ1-6 and V is TRBV12-3 or TRBV12-4, with D possibly being TRBD1 (6 bases). The germline V and J ends were trimmed by 3 bases and 9 bases, with 12 bases remaining between them. The CDR3 is 14 residues long.

As regards this clonotype: One end of the junction fails to match germline, which may point to a read error. The rearrangement uses TRBV5-1 and TRBJ2-1, with 9 bases lining up with TRBD2. Germline values: CDR1 SGHRS, CDR2 YFSETQ. There are 15 residues in the CDR3. The CDR3 sequence: CASTEAGGPYNEQVF. The DNA for the CDR3 is TGCGCCAGCACTGAAGCGGGAGGACCCTACAATGAGCAGGTCTTT.

This clonotype was counted at least ten times. The chain has TRBV2 and TRBJ2-1, with a tentative D call TRBD2 (7 bases). This CDR3 has 14 amino acids. Trimming took 4 bases from V and 7 from J, leaving 14 bases between them. Germline V lookup: CDR1 SNHLY, CDR2 FYNNEI. The DNA for the CDR3 is TGTGCCAGCAGTGTACTAGGGGGAGGGAATGAGCAGTTCTTC. Translated, it gives CASSVLGGGNEQFF.

Many counts were recorded for this clonotype. DNA for the CDR3: TGTGCCAGCAGCTTGGCCCGGGGACAGGGGGCGAACACTGAAGCTTTCTTT. As protein: CASSLARGQGANTEAFF. The chain has TRBV5-6 and TRBJ1-1; 12 bases match TRBD1. This CDR3 has 17 amino acids. CDR1 and CDR2 from the germline V gene are SGHDT and YYEEEE. V lost 0 bases, J lost 1 base, and 4 bases stayed unmatched. Complete variable domain (other parts from reference TRBV5-6 and TRBJ1-1): DAGVTQSPTHLIKTRGQQVTLRCSPKSGHDTVSWYQQALGQGPQFIFQYYEEEERQRGNFPDRFSGHQFPNYSSELNVNALLLGDSALYLCASSLARGQGANTEAFFGQGTRLTVV.

This clonotype was seen ten or more times. This chain joins TRBV29-1 and TRBJ2-1, with 7 bases matching TRBD1. The germline V gene has CDR1 SQVTM and CDR2 ANQGSEA. The junction had 3 bases not matched to a gene; V was cut back by 7 bases and J by 3 bases. This CDR3 is built from 12 residues. The CDR3 loop is CSAGDSYNEQFF. The CDR3 nucleotides are TGCAGCGCTGGGGACAGCTACAATGAGCAGTTCTTC.

In its sample, this clonotype was seen many times. This CDR3 is CASRKRDSNTEAFF. Written as DNA, the CDR3 is TGTGCCAGCAGGAAGCGGGACAGCAACACTGAAGCTTTCTTT. The rearrangement links TRBV6-1 to TRBJ1-1, with 7 bases that match TRBD1. The CDR3 sequence is 14 residues long. After removal of 6 bases from V and 2 bases from J, the junction contained 6 bases not matched to a gene. CDR1 and CDR2 from the germline V gene are MNHNS and SASEGT.

In this sample, this clonotype turned up many times. The chain joins TRBV28 to TRBJ2-3, with TRBD2 identical over 12 bases. Germline CDR1 and CDR2: MDHEN and SYDVKM. Trimming took 4 bases from V and 3 from J; bases not matched to a gene: 5. This CDR3 is built from 16 residues. CDR3 DNA: TGTGCCAGCAGTTCCGGGACTAGCGGGCGGACAGATACGCAGTATTTT. Encoded protein: CASSSGTSGRTDTQYF.

On this clonotype itself: A much larger clone lies a single base off, so this may be a read error. The rearrangement links TRBV28 to TRBJ1-4; D is unclear. The length of the CDR3 is 12 residues. The germline V gene has CDR1 MDHEN and CDR2 SYDVKM. CDR3: CASSLWDEELFF. The CDR3, as DNA: TGTGCCAGCAGTTTATGGGATGAAGAACTGTTTTTT.

This clonotype was seen many times. V usage is TRBV20-1 and J usage is TRBJ1-6; 7 nucleotides align to TRBD1. This CDR3 is built from 14 residues. Germline V gene lookup returns CDR1 DFQATT and CDR2 SNEGSKA (reference sequence). Trimming cost V 4 bases and J 7 bases; bases outside gene matches: 7. The CDR3 spells CSATPGTANSPLHF. The CDR3, as DNA: TGCAGTGCTACTCCCGGGACAGCGAATTCACCCCTCCACTTT.

This clonotype was seen at least ten times. V is TRBV20-1 and J is TRBJ1-6, with D tentatively TRBD1 (6 bases). Trimming took off 1 base at V and 7 bases at J, with 8 bases between the two ends. Germline CDR1 reads DFQATT; CDR2 reads SNEGSKA (reference sequence). This CDR3 is 13 amino acids long. CDR3 residues: CSARVQGNSPLHF. As DNA, the CDR3 is TGCAGTGCTAGAGTACAGGGAAATTCACCCCTCCACTTT.

This clonotype is termed medium-sized. The V and J genes are TRBV29-1 and TRBJ2-7; 8 bases are a match to TRBD2. V shed 7 bases and J 3 bases; nucleotides not matched to a gene: 5. This CDR3 region has 12 residues. Germline CDR1 and CDR2: SQVTM and ANQGSEA. Here the CDR3 DNA reads TGCAGCGCCCTAAGCGGGAGCTACGAGCAGTACTTC. Protein sequence: CSALSGSYEQYF.